Described below is a single T cell receptor beta chain sequence and its context. Its antigen is unknown. The TCR beta CDR3 regions underwent amplification using RNA transcripts as the source. Researchers ran a first-round RT-PCR on the TCR CDR3 using the HTBI primer set. Using its own MiXCR run on the multiplex PCR reads, TCRdb lists one record per CDR3 protein. The data show 20,000 to 30,000 distinct CDR3 sequences, with 45% to 55% seen just once and roughly 26% held by the top ten. The data were obtained in a study of T cells in Graves' hyperthyroidism and ophthalmopathy. General study points: In the blood, most expanded thyroid clonotypes above 0.001 appeared as well.

Among the patients, aged 18 to 65, hyperthyroidism was newly diagnosed and had lasted under 2 months. Those patients with uncontrolled infection, other autoimmune disease, pregnancy or lactation were excluded. PBMCs were sourced from more than 9 ml fresh peripheral blood. The germline V and J ends were trimmed by 4 bases and 4 bases, with 6 bases remaining between them. Germline lookup yields CDR1 SGHDT and CDR2 YYEEEE. CDR3 size: 12 residues. The source of this sequence is a woman in her thirties or forties with Graves' hyperthyroidism that later progressed to Graves' ophthalmopathy. V usage is TRBV5-6 and J usage is TRBJ2-1, with a weak D call TRBD2 (5 bases). The sequenced sample consisted of blood. The CDR3 loop is CASSRRYNEQFF. The CDR3 DNA reads TGTGCCAGCAGCCGGAGGTACAATGAGCAGTTCTTC.